These 10 T cell receptor beta chains originate from one sample sequenced in a study of radiation and T cells in renal cell carcinoma. Method: immunoSEQ multiplex PCR; TCRdb's copy keeps in-frame clones and lacks some. The sample includes roughly 140,000 clones, 80% to 90% of them seen just once. Time point defined: blood 2 weeks post-SBRT. Treatment described: 15 Gy SBRT to primary tumor, nephrectomy 4 weeks later. The material was blood, obtained from a patient whose treatment included radiotherapy and nephrectomy. These receptors were obtained from a woman between 50 and 59 years old with renal cell carcinoma.

In the case of this clone: The junction does not match germline at one end; this may be a read error. The rearrangement joins TRBV6-1 to TRBJ1-2; unclear D gene. The CDR3 runs 15 residues. In germline, CDR1 is MNHNS, CDR2 SASEGT. The CDR3 coding sequence is TGTGCCAGCAGCGAAGCGGACCTCTCGGGCTATGGCTACACCTTC. Amino acid sequence: CASSEADLSGYGYTF.

The sample holds one count of this clone. V and J are TRBV6-5 and TRBJ1-2, with TRBD1 identical over 9 bases. Per germline, CDR1 MNHEY and CDR2 SVGAGI. The CDR3 is made up of 14 amino acids. J was trimmed by 2 bases and V by 4 bases; bases with no gene match: 2. The CDR3 bases are TGTGCCAGCAGTTGGGACAGGGAAAACTATGGCTACACCTTC. Its translation is CASSWDRENYGYTF.

This sequence joins TRBV30 and TRBJ1-2; D is ambiguous. The length of the CDR3 is 14 residues. The germline gives CDR1 GTSNPN, CDR2 SVGIG (reference sequence). The ends were cut back, 1 base at V and 4 bases at J, with 13 bases in the middle. The CDR3 sequence is CAWSAEVGFYGYTF. The CDR3 bases are TGTGCCTGGAGTGCAGAAGTAGGCTTCTATGGCTACACCTTC.

The chain combines TRBV29-1 with TRBJ1-2; D possibly corresponds to TRBD1 (5 bases). Trimming left V 4 bases short and J 6 bases short, with 12 bases between. The CDR3 covers 12 residues. Germline V lookup: CDR1 SQVTM, CDR2 ANQGSEA. CDR3 region: CSVVAGQNGYTF. The CDR3 coding sequence is TGCAGCGTTGTAGCAGGGCAGAATGGCTACACCTTC.

This clone was observed once. V and J are TRBV14 and TRBJ2-2; TRBD1 might be the D (6 bases). Deletions cut 4 bases from V and 6 bases from J, with 12 bases between. This CDR3 contains 14 residues. The V gene's germline CDR1 is SGHDN and CDR2 FVKESK. The CDR3 spells CASSRLQGPGELFF. As DNA, the CDR3 is TGTGCCAGCAGCCGCCTACAGGGTCCCGGGGAGCTGTTTTTT.

This chain uses TRBV6-1 with TRBJ1-6, with a weak D call TRBD1 (5 bases). CDR3 length: 14 residues. From germline, CDR1 is MNHNS and CDR2 SASEGT. The V end was cut by 4 bases, the J end by 7 bases, with 11 bases between. The CDR3 region is CASSGTRTNSPLHF. The CDR3, as DNA: TGTGCCAGCAGTGGGACACGGACCAATTCACCCCTCCACTTT.

The chain has TRBV6-1 and TRBJ1-2; no firm D call. CDR1 is MNHNS and CDR2 is SASEGT in the germline V gene. The CDR3 contains 15 residues. V shed 4 bases and J shed 4 bases, with 16 bases lying between them. The CDR3: CASSADRASGYGYTF. CDR3 coding DNA: TGTGCCAGCAGTGCCGACCGAGCTTCTGGCTATGGCTACACCTTC.

The chain joins TRBV5-4 to TRBJ1-4; tentative D call: TRBD1 (5 bases). Germline V gives CDR1 SGHNT, CDR2 YYREEE (reference sequence). This CDR3 comprises 15 residues. Between the trimmed V and J ends, which lost 4 bases and 0 bases, there was a span of 10 bases. For the CDR3, the DNA is TGTGCCAGCAGCCCTGGGACGGCAACTAATGAAAAACTGTTTTTT. This translates into CASSPGTATNEKLFF.

With respect to this clone: At one boundary the junction diverges from the germline segment, which might be a read error. V is TRBV7-7 and J is TRBJ2-5, with TRBD1 matching over 9 bases. This CDR3 is built from 15 residues. Germline lookup yields CDR1 SSHAT and CDR2 FNYEAQ (reference sequence). Written as DNA, the CDR3 is TGTGCTAGCAGCTTAGGGGGACAGGGTGGCGAGACCCAGTACTTC. This sequence encodes CASSLGGQGGETQYF.

The rearrangement joins TRBV29-1 to TRBJ1-1, with a tentative D call TRBD1 (5 bases). There are 12 residues in the CDR3. Between the trimmed V and J ends, which lost 4 bases and 7 bases, there was a span of 13 bases. Germline V lookup: CDR1 SQVTM, CDR2 ANQGSEA. As DNA, the CDR3 is TGCAGCGTTGTATCCGGTACAGGTGAAGCTTTCTTT. As protein: CSVVSGTGEAFF.